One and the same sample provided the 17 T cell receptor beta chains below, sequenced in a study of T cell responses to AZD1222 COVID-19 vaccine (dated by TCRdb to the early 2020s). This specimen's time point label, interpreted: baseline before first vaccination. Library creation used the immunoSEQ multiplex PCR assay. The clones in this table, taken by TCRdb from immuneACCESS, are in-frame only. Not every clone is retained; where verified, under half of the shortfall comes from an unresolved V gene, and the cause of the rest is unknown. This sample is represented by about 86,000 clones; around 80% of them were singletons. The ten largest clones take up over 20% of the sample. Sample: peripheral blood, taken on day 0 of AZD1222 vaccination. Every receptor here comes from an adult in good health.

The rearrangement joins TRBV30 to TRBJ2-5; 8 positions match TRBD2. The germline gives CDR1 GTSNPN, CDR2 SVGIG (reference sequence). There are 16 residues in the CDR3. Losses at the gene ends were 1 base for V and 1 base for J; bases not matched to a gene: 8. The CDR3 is CAWSGGYREGQETQYF. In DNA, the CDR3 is TGTGCCTGGAGTGGGGGTTACCGGGAGGGCCAAGAGACCCAGTACTTC.

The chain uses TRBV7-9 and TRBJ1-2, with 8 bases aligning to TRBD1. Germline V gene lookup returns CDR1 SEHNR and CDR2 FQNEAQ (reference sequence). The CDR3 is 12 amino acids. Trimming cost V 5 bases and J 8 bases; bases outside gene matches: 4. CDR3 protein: CASSPTGDGYTF. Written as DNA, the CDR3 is TGTGCCAGCAGCCCGACAGGGGACGGCTACACCTTC.

CDR3 sequence: CASRDYGREQFF. Written as DNA, the CDR3 is TGTGCCAGCAGGGACTACGGCAGGGAGCAGTTCTTC. This chain connects TRBV27 to TRBJ2-1, with a possible D match to TRBD2 (6 bases). Germline loops: CDR1 MNHEY, CDR2 SMNVEV (reference sequence). CDR3 length equals 12 residues. Trimming removed 6 bases at V and 10 bases at J, with 13 bases between.

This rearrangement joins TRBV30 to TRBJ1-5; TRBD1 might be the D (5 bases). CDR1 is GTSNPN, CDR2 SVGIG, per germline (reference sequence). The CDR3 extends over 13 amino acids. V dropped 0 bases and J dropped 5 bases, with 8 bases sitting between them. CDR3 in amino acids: CAWSVRRDQPQHF. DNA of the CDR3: TGTGCCTGGAGTGTACGCAGGGATCAGCCCCAGCATTTT.

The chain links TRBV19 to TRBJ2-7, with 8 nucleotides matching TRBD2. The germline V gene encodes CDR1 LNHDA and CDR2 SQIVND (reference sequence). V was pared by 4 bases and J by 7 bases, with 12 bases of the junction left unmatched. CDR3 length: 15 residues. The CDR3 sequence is CASSTSPAGEGEQYF. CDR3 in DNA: TGTGCCAGTAGTACCAGCCCAGCGGGAGAGGGGGAGCAGTACTTC.

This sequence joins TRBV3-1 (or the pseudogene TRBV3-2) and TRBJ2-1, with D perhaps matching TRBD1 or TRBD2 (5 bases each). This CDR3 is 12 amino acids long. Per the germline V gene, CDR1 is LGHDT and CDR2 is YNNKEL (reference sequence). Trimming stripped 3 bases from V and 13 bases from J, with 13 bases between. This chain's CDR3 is CASSQGERGQFF. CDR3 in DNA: TGTGCCAGCAGCCAGGGGGAGAGGGGACAGTTCTTC.

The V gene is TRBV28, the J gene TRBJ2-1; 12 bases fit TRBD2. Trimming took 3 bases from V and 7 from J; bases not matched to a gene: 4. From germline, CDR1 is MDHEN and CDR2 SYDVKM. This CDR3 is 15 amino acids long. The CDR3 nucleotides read TGTGCCAGCAGTTTGGTGACTAGCGGGAGAAATGAGCAGTTCTTC. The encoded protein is CASSLVTSGRNEQFF.

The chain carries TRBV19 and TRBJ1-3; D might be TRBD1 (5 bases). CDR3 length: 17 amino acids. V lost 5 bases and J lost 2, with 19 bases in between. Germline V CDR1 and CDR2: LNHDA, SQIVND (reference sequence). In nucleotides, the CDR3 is TGTGCCAGTAGTCCCCAGGGCGTCGCGGGGCCTGGAAACACCATATATTTT. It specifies CASSPQGVAGPGNTIYF.

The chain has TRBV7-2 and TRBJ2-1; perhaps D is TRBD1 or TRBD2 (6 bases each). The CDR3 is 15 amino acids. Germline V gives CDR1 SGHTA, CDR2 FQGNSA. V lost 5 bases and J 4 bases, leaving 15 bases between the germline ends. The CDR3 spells CASSPRGGRYNEQFF. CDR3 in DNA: TGTGCCAGCAGCCCTCGAGGGGGGAGGTACAATGAGCAGTTCTTC.

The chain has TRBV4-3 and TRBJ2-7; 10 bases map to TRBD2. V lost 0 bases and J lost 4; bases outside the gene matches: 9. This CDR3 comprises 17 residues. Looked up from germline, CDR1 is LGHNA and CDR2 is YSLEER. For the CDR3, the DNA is TGCGCCAGCAGCCAAGATTCTAGCGGGAGTGGGTTGTACGAGCAGTACTTC. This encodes CASSQDSSGSGLYEQYF.

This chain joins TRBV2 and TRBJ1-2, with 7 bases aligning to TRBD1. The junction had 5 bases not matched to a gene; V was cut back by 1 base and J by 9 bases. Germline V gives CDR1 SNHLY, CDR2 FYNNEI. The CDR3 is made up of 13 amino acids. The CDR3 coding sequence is TGTGCCAGCAGTGAAGGAGGGGGCCGGAGCTACACCTTC. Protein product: CASSEGGGRSYTF.

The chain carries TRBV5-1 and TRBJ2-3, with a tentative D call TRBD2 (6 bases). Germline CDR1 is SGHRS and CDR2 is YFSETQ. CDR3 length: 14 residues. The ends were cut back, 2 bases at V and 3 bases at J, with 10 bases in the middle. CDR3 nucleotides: TGCGCCAGCAGCTTACGGGACTCAACAGATACGCAGTATTTT. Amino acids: CASSLRDSTDTQYF.

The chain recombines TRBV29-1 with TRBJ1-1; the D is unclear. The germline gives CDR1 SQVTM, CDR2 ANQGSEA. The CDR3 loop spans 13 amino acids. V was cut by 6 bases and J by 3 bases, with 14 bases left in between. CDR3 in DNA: TGCAGCGTCTCCAGGCAGGACCACACTGAAGCTTTCTTT. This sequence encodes CSVSRQDHTEAFF.

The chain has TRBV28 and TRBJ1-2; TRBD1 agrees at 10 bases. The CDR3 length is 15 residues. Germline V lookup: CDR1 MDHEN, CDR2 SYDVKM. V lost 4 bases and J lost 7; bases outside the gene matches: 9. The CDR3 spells CASSSPTGGAGGYTF. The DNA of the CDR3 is TGTGCCAGCAGTTCCCCGACAGGGGGCGCGGGTGGCTACACCTTC.

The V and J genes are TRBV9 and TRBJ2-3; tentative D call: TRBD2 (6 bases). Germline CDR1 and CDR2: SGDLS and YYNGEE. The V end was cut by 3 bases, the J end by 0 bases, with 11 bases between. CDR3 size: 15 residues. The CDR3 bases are TGTGCCAGCAGCGGTAGCGGATATAGCACAGATACGCAGTATTTT. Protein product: CASSGSGYSTDTQYF.

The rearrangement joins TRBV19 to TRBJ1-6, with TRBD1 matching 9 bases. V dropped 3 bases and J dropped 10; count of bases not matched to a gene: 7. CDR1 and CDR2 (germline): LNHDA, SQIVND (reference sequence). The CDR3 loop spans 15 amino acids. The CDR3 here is CASSMERQGGSPLHF. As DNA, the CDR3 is TGTGCCAGTAGTATGGAAAGACAGGGGGGATCACCCCTCCACTTT. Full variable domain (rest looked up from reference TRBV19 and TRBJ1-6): DGGITQSPKYLFRKEGQNVTLSCEQNLNHDAMYWYRQDPGQGLRLIYYSQIVNDFQKGDIAEGYSVSREKKESFPLTVTSAQKNPTAFYLCASSMERQGGSPLHFGNGTRLTVT.

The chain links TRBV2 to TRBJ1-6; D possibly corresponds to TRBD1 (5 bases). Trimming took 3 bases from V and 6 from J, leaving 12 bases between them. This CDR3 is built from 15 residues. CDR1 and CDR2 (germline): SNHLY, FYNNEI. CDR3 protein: CASSDMGGVNSPLHF. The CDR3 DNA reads TGTGCCAGCAGTGATATGGGGGGGGTTAATTCACCCCTCCACTTT. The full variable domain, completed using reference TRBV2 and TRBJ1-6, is EPEVTQTPSHQVTQMGQEVILRCVPISNHLYFYWYRQILGQKVEFLVSFYNNEISEKSEIFDDQFSVERPDGSNFTLKIRSTKLEDSAMYFCASSDMGGVNSPLHFGNGTRLTVT.